These 15 T cell receptor beta chains share one sample of origin, sequenced in a study of memory CD4+ T cells and cytomegalovirus serostatus. Method: immunoSEQ multiplex PCR; TCRdb's copy keeps in-frame clones and lacks some. The sample lists about 50,000 clones; about 77% were seen once. The sort gate was single viable CD3+CD4+CD8-CD45RO+ cells for memory CD4+ T cells. Material for sequencing was memory CD4+ T cells from blood. Receptors were obtained from an adult in good health and CMV-seronegative.

CDR3 amino acids: CASSLSTGGARNTIYF. Here the CDR3 DNA reads TGTGCCAGCAGTTTATCGACAGGGGGCGCGAGAAACACCATATATTTT. The gene calls are TRBV28 and TRBJ1-3; 10 nucleotides match TRBD1. The germline CDR1 and CDR2 sequences are MDHEN and SYDVKM. This CDR3 has 16 amino acids. The ends lost 1 base at V and 5 bases at J; junction bases unmatched: 5.

The chain couples TRBV7-8 to TRBJ1-3, with TRBD1 as a possible D gene (6 bases). Germline CDR1 reads SGHVS; CDR2 reads FQNEAQ. Trimming took 1 base from V and 0 from J, leaving 7 bases between them. CDR3 size: 15 residues. The CDR3 nucleotides read TGTGCCAGCAGCTTAGACAGGGCCTCTGGAAACACCATATATTTT. Amino acid sequence: CASSLDRASGNTIYF.

The rearrangement uses TRBV2 and TRBJ2-2; 9 bases match TRBD1. J gave up 2 bases and V 6 bases, and 1 base lay outside the gene matches. The CDR3 spans 14 residues. Germline loops: CDR1 SNHLY, CDR2 FYNNEI. The CDR3 DNA is TGTGCCAGCAGAACAGGGGGCAACACCGGGGAGCTGTTTTTT. Encoded protein: CASRTGGNTGELFF. The entire variable domain, with the rest obtained from reference TRBV2 and TRBJ2-2, is as follows: EPEVTQTPSHQVTQMGQEVILRCVPISNHLYFYWYRQILGQKVEFLVSFYNNEISEKSEIFDDQFSVERPDGSNFTLKIRSTKLEDSAMYFCASRTGGNTGELFFGEGSRLTVL.

The CDR3 region has the DNA TGCGCCAGCAGTGGGGGCCAGACCCTTGAAAAACTGTTTTTT. Its translation: CASSGGQTLEKLFF. The rearrangement joins TRBV10-2 to TRBJ1-4, with D possibly TRBD1 on 5 matching bases. V gave up 4 bases and J gave up 7 bases, with 13 bases separating them. The CDR3 has 14 amino acids. From germline, CDR1 is WSHSY and CDR2 SAAADI.

This clone was found once. The gene calls are TRBV6-1 and TRBJ2-7; TRBD1 matches at 8 bases. Germline V gene sequence: CDR1 MNHNS, CDR2 SASEGT. The CDR3 length is 11 residues. Trimming at V came to 6 bases and at J to 6 bases, leaving 1 base not matched to a gene. CDR3 sequence reads: CASSDRGEQYF. Here the CDR3 DNA reads TGTGCCAGCAGCGACAGGGGCGAGCAGTACTTC.

In this sample, this clone turned up a few times. The V gene is TRBV7-4, the J gene TRBJ2-3; weak D call: TRBD2 (6 bases). V was pared by 5 bases and J by 0 bases, with 15 bases between. CDR3 size: 16 residues. The germline V gene has CDR1 SGHVT and CDR2 SQSDAQ. The CDR3 region is CASSPRGVRSTDTQYF. Here the CDR3 DNA reads TGTGCCAGCAGCCCCCGCGGGGTTCGGAGCACAGATACGCAGTATTTT.

This rearrangement joins TRBV25-1 to TRBJ2-5; 8 bases align to TRBD2. This CDR3 comprises 15 residues. Germline CDR1 reads MGHDK; CDR2 reads SYGVNS. V lost 2 bases and J lost 0; bases outside the gene matches: 2. DNA of the CDR3: TGTGCCAGCAGTGAAGCGGGGGGTTACCAAGAGACCCAGTACTTC. Translated, it gives CASSEAGGYQETQYF.

The rearrangement uses TRBV19 and TRBJ1-1, with 9 bases identical to TRBD1. There are 21 residues in the CDR3. Trimming at V came to 3 bases and at J to 4 bases, leaving 24 bases not matched to a gene. The germline V gene has CDR1 LNHDA and CDR2 SQIVND (reference sequence). The CDR3 DNA is TGTGCCAGTAGTATCCGGTCGTTTACTGGACAGGGGTCGAGACTTCGCACTGAAGCTTTCTTT. This encodes CASSIRSFTGQGSRLRTEAFF.

This chain links TRBV7-9 with TRBJ2-5; 10 bases are shared with TRBD1. This CDR3 is 17 amino acids long. Germline V gene sequence: CDR1 SEHNR, CDR2 FQNEAQ (reference sequence). Germline trimming cut 3 bases from V and 0 bases from J; bases unmatched to any gene: 7. In DNA, the CDR3 is TGTGCCAGCAGCTTGGGGACAGGGGTGGAGTACCAAGAGACCCAGTACTTC. Encoded protein: CASSLGTGVEYQETQYF. The full variable domain, completed using reference TRBV7-9 and TRBJ2-5, is DTGVSQNPRHKITKRGQNVTFRCDPISEHNRLYWYRQTLGQGPEFLTYFQNEAQLEKSRLLSDRFSAERPKGSFSTLEIQRTEQGDSAMYLCASSLGTGVEYQETQYFGPGTRLLVL.

The chain recombines TRBV30 with TRBJ2-3, with D unresolved. Germline V gives CDR1 GTSNPN, CDR2 SVGIG (reference sequence). The CDR3 spans 13 residues. The ends were cut back, 1 base at V and 8 bases at J, with 13 bases in the middle. For the CDR3, the DNA is TGTGCCTGGAGTGCAGGAAACCGCGTTACGCAGTATTTT. Amino acids: CAWSAGNRVTQYF. The variable domain in full, completed from reference TRBV30 and TRBJ2-3, reads SQTIHQWPATLVQPVGSPLSLECTVEGTSNPNLYWYRQAAGRGLQLLFYSVGIGQISSEVPQNLSASRPQDRQFILSSKKLLLSDSGFYLCAWSAGNRVTQYFGPGTRLTVL.

This clone has more than one count but fewer than ten. The rearrangement uses TRBV27 and TRBJ1-2; D remains ambiguous. CDR3 length equals 13 residues. The V gene lost 2 bases and the J gene lost 5 bases, with 9 bases spanning the gap. Germline assignment: CDR1 MNHEY and CDR2 SMNVEV (reference sequence). The CDR3 bases are TGTGCCAGCAGTTTACGGTCTGGGTATGGCTACACCTTC. As protein: CASSLRSGYGYTF.

The V gene is TRBV29-1, the J gene TRBJ1-2, with D hard to call. V lost 4 bases to trimming and J lost 8 bases, with 14 bases between them. Germline loops: CDR1 SQVTM, CDR2 ANQGSEA. The CDR3 is 12 amino acids. The CDR3 sequence is CSVGEIAQGYTF. DNA of the CDR3: TGCAGCGTTGGGGAGATAGCTCAGGGCTACACCTTC.

The CDR3 DNA reads as TGTGCCTGGAGTCGTCCAGGGGGCTACAATGAGCAGTTCTTC. As protein: CAWSRPGGYNEQFF. This sequence joins TRBV30 and TRBJ2-1; 7 bases line up with TRBD1. Germline V gene sequence: CDR1 GTSNPN, CDR2 SVGIG (reference sequence). The CDR3 loop spans 14 amino acids. V lost 2 bases and J lost 3; bases outside the gene matches: 4.

J is TRBJ2-7 and V is TRBV6-1; TRBD2 matches at 9 bases. Germline CDR1 reads MNHNS; CDR2 reads SASEGT. The CDR3 runs 15 residues. The ends lost 6 bases at V and 5 bases at J; junction bases unmatched: 11. The CDR3 loop is CASSRGASGTDEQYF. In nucleotides, the CDR3 is TGTGCCAGCAGCCGGGGGGCTAGCGGGACGGACGAGCAGTACTTC.

This rearrangement joins TRBV10-3 to TRBJ2-5; 9 positions match TRBD2. J was trimmed by 5 bases and V by 11 bases; bases with no gene match: 3. CDR3 size: 11 residues. Germline CDR1 is ENHRY and CDR2 is SYGVKD. The CDR3 bases are TGTGCCGCGGGGGGGGTTGAGACCCAGTACTTC. Translation gives CAAGGVETQYF.